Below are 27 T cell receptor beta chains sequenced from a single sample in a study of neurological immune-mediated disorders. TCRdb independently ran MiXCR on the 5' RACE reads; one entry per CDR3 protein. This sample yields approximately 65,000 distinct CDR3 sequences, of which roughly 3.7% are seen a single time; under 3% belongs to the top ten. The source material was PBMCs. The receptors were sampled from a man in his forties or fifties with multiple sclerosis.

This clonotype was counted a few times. CDR3 sequence (DNA): TGCAGTGCTAGATCATCCCTCCAAGAGACCCAGTACTTC. Residues: CSARSSLQETQYF. This chain connects TRBV20-1 to TRBJ2-5; D is undetermined. CDR3 size: 13 residues. V lost 2 bases and J lost 1, with 8 bases in between. Germline V lookup: CDR1 DFQATT, CDR2 SNEGSKA (reference sequence).

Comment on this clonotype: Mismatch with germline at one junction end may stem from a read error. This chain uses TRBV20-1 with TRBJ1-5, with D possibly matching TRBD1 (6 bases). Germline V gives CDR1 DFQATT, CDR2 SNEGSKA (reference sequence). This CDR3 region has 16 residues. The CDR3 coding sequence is TGCAGTGCTAACAAAGGGGGGACTAGCAGCAATCAGCCCCAGAATTTT. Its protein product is CSANKGGTSSNQPQNF.

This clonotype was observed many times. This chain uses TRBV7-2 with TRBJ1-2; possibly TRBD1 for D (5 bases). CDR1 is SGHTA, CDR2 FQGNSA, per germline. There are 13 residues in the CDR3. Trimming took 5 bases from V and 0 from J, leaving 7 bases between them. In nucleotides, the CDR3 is TGTGCCAGCAGCCGGGACCCTAACTATGGCTACACCTTC. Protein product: CASSRDPNYGYTF.

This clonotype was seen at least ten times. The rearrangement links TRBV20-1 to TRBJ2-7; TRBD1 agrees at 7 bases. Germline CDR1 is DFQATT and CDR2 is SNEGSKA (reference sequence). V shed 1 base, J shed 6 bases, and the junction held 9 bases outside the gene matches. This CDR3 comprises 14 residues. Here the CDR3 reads CSARAGQTKGEQYF. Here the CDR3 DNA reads TGCAGTGCTAGAGCGGGACAGACAAAGGGCGAGCAGTACTTC.

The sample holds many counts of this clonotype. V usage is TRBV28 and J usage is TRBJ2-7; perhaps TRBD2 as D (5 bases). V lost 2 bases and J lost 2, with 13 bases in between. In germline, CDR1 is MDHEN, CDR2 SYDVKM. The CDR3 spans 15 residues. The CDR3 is CASSLGQTGAYEQYV. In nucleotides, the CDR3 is TGTGCCAGCAGTTTAGGGCAGACCGGGGCCTACGAGCAGTACGTC.

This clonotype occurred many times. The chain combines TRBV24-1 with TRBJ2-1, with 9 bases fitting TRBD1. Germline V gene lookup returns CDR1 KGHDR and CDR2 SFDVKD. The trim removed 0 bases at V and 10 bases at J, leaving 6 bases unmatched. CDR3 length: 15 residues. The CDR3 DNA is TGTGCCACCAGTGATTTGCGGGACAGGGACCAAGAGCAGTTCTTC. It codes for CATSDLRDRDQEQFF.

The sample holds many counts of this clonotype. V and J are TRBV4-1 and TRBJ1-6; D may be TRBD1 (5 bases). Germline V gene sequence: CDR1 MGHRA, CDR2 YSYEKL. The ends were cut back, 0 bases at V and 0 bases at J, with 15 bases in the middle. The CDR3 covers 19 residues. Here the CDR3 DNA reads TGCGCCAGCAGCCAAGATTTCGGGGCGACTAGCTCCTATAATTCACCCCTCCACTTT. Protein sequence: CASSQDFGATSSYNSPLHF.

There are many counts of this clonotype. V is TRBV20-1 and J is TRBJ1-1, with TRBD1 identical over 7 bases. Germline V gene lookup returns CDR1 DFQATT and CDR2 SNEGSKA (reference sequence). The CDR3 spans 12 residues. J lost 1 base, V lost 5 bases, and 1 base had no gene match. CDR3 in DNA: TGCAGTGCTTGGACAGGGAACACTGAAGCTTTCTTT. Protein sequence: CSAWTGNTEAFF.

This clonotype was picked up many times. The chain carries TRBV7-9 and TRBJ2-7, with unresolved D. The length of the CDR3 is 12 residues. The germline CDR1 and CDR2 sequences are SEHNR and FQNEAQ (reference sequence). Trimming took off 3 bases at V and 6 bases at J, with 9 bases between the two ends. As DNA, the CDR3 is TGTGCCAGCAGCTTCCGCCCGGCCGAGCAGTACTTC. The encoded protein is CASSFRPAEQYF.

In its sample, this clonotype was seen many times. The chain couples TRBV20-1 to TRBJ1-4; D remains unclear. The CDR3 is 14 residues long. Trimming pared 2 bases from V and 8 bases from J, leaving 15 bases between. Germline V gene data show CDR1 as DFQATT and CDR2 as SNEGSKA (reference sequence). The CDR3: CSARQRRGLEKLFF. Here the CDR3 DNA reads TGCAGTGCTAGACAAAGACGGGGTTTGGAAAAACTGTTTTTT.

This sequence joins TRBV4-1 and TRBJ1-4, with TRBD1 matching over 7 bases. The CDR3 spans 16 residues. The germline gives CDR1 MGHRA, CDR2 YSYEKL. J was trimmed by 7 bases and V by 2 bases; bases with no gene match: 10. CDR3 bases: TGCGCCAGCAGCCAAACCCCGACAGGGTTGAGTGAAAAACTGTTTTTT. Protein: CASSQTPTGLSEKLFF.

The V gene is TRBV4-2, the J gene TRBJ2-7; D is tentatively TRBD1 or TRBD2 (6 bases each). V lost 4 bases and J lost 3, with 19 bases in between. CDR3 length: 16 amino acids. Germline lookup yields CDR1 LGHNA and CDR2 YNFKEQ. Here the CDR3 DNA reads TGTGCCAGCAGCCTAAGGGGGGACCCCCAGGACTACGAGCAGTACTTC. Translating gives CASSLRGDPQDYEQYF.

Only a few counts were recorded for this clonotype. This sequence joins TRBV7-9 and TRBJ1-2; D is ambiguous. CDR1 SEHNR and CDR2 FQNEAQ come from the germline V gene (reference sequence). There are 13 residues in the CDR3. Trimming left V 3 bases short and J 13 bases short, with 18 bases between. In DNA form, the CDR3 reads TGTGCCAGCAGCTTTGTGGGGTCGGACGTCGGCACCTTC. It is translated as CASSFVGSDVGTF.

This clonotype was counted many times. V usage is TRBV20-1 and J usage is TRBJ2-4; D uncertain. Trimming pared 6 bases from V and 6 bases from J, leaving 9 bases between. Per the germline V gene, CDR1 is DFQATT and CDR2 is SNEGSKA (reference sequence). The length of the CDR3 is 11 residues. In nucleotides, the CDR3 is TGCAGTGCCAAGAAGGGAAACATTCAGTACTTC. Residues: CSAKKGNIQYF.

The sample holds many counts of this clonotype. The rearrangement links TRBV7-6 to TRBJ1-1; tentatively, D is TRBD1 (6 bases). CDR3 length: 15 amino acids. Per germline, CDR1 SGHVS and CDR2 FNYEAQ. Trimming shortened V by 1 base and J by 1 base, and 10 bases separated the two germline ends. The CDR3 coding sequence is TGTGCCAGCAGCTTAGGGGACATACCGAACACTGAAGCTTTCTTT. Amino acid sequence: CASSLGDIPNTEAFF.

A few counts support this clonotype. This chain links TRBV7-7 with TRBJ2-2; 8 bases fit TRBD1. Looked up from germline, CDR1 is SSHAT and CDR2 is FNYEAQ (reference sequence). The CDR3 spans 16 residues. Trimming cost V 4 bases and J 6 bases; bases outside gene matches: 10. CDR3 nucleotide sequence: TGTGCCAGCAGCTGGACCTCGGACAGGGAGGCCGGGGAGCTGTTTTTT. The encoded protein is CASSWTSDREAGELFF.

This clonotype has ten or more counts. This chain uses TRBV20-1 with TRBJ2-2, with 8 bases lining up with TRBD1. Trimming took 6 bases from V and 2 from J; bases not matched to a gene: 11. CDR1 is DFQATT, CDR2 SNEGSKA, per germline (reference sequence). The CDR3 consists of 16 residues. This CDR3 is CSALNRQGLNTGELFF. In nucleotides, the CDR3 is TGCAGTGCCCTCAATCGACAGGGGCTAAACACCGGGGAGCTGTTTTTT.

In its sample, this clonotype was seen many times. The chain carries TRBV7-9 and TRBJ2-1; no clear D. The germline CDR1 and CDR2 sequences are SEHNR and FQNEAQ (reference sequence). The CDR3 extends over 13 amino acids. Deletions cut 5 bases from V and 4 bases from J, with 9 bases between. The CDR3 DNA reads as TGTGCCAGCAGCCCGACGCAATACAATGAGCAGTTCTTC. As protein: CASSPTQYNEQFF.

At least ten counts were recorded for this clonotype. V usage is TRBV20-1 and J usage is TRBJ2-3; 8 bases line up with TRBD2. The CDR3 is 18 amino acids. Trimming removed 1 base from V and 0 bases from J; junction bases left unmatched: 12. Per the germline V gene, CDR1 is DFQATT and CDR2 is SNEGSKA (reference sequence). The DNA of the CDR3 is TGCAGTGCTAGAGGGGGCGGTGCGGGGGGAACCAGCACAGATACGCAGTATTTT. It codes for CSARGGGAGGTSTDTQYF.

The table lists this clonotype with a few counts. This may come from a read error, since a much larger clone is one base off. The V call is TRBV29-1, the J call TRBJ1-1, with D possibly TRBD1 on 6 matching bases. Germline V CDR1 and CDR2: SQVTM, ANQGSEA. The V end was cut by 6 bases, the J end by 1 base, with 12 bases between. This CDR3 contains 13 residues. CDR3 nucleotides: TGCAGCGTCCAAGGGGGGACGAACACTGAAGCTTTCTTT. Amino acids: CSVQGGTNTEAFF.

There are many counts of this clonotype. Here the CDR3 DNA reads TGTGCCACCAGCCATCCCACGCCGGGGGAGACCCAGTACTTC. This gives the protein CATSHPTPGETQYF. The rearrangement joins TRBV15 to TRBJ2-5; weak D call: TRBD2 (5 bases). This CDR3 spans 14 amino acids. Deletions cut 5 bases from V and 5 bases from J, with 15 bases between. In germline, CDR1 is LNHNV, CDR2 YYDKDF (reference sequence).

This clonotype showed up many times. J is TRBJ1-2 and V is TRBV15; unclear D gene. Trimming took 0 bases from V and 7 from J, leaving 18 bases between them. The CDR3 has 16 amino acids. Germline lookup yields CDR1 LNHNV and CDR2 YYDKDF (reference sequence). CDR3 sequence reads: CATSRDPNRQFGGYTF. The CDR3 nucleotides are TGTGCCACCAGCAGAGATCCGAACAGACAATTTGGTGGCTACACCTTC.

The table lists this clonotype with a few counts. The CDR3 bases are TGTGCCAGCAGTTACGAGGTGGTTGAGCAGTTCTTC. Encoded protein: CASSYEVVEQFF. The chain has TRBV6-2 or TRBV6-3 and TRBJ2-1, with D uncertain. The CDR3 is made up of 12 amino acids. Germline loops: CDR1 MNHEY, CDR2 SVGEGT. Trimming stripped 2 bases from V and 9 bases from J, with 8 bases between.

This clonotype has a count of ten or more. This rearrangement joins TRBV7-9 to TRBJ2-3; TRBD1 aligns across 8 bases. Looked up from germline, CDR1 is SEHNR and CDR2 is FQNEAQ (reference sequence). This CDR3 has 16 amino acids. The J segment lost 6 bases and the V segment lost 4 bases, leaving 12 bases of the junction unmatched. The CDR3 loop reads CASSSLHGQGPDTQYF. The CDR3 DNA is TGTGCCAGCAGCTCCCTCCACGGACAGGGCCCCGATACGCAGTATTTT.

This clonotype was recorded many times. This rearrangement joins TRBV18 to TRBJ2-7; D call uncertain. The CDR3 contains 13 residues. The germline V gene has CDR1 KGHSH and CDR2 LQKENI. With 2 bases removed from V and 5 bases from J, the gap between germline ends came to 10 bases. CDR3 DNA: TGTGCCAGCTCACCATATGACCTCCACGAGCAGTACTTC. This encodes CASSPYDLHEQYF.

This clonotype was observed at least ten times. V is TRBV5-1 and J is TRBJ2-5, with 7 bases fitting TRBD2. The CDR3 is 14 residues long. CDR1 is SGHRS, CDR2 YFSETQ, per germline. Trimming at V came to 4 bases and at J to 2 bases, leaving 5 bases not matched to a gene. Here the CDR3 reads CASSPSGIQETQYF. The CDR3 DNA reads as TGCGCCAGCAGCCCGAGCGGGATACAAGAGACCCAGTACTTC.

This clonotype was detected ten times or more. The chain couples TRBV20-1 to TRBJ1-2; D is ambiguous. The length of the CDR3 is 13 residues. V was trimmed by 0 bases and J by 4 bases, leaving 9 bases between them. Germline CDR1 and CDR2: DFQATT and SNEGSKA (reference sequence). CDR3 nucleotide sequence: TGCAGTGCTAGAGAGGGGTCAACCTATGGCTACACCTTC. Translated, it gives CSAREGSTYGYTF.